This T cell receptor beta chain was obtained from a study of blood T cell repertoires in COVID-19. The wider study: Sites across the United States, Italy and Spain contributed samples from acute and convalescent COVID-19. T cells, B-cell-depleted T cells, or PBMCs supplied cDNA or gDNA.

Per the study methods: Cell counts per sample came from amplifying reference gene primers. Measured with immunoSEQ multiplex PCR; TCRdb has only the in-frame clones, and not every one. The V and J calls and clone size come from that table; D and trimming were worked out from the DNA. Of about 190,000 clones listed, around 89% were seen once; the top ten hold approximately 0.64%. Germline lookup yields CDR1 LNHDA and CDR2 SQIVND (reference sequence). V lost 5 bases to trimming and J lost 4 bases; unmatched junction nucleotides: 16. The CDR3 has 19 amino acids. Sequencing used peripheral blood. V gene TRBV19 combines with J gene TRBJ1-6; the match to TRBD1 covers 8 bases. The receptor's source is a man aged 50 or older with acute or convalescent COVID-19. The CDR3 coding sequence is TGTGCCAGTAGTCCACAGACTTTCCTACAGGGGGATTATAATTCACCCCTCCACTTT. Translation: CASSPQTFLQGDYNSPLHF.